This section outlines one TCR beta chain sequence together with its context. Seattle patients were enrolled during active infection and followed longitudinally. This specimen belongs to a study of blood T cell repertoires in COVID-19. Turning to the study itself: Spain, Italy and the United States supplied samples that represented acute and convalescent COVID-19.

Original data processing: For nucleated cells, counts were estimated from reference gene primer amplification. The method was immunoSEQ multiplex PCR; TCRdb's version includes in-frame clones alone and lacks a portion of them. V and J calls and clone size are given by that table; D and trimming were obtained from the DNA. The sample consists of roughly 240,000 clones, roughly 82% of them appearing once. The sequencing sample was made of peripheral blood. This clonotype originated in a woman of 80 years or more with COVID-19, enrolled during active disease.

The CDR3 loop reads CASSLTHSTDTQYF. The CDR3 nucleotides are TGTGCCAGCAGTTTGACACACAGCACAGATACGCAGTATTTT. The chain joins TRBV2 to TRBJ2-3; D call uncertain. CDR1 and CDR2 from the germline V gene are SNHLY and FYNNEI. There are 14 residues in the CDR3. The V end was cut by 5 bases, the J end by 0 bases, with 9 bases between. The whole variable domain, remainder taken from reference TRBV2 and TRBJ2-3, is EPEVTQTPSHQVTQMGQEVILRCVPISNHLYFYWYRQILGQKVEFLVSFYNNEISEKSEIFDDQFSVERPDGSNFTLKIRSTKLEDSAMYFCASSLTHSTDTQYFGPGTRLTVL.